Included here is one T cell receptor beta chain sequence, with context. This specimen comes from a study of Tregs in tolerant kidney transplant recipients. Trimming stripped 9 bases from V and 4 bases from J, with 12 bases between. The CDR3 is 12 amino acids. Recipients received nonmyeloablative bone marrow transplants from related graft donors, with transient mixed chimerism. Unstimulated Tregs (CD4+CD25+CD127-) and CD4+CD25- non-Tregs were sorted from PBMCs. Some clones are missing from TCRdb's copy, which holds only in-frame ones; the method was immunoSEQ multiplex PCR. The sample holds 55,000 to 75,000 clones, more than 75% seen once.

This sequence originates from a human patient who received a combined kidney and bone marrow transplant. Some T cells could come from the graft donor. The chain recombines TRBV23-1 with TRBJ2-5; a possible D gene is TRBD2 (7 bases). TRBV23-1 is recorded as an ORF, its role being uncertain. Sequenced material: CD4+ T cells from blood (PBMCs), taken 6 months after the transplant. CDR3 loop: CARKGGAETQYF. As DNA, the CDR3 is TGCGCCAGGAAGGGGGGGGCAGAGACCCAGTACTTC.